This is a list of T cell receptor beta chains from one sample in a study of OX40 agonist ivuxolimab in advanced cancers. This table comes from immunoSEQ multiplex PCR, and its TCRdb copy is limited to in-frame clones, with some not included. Of roughly 60,000 clones in the sample, 91% were seen once. This sample comprised CD4+ or CD8+ T cells sorted from blood, obtained in a trial of the OX40 agonist ivuxolimab. The receptor source for this set is an adult with an advanced solid tumor such as melanoma, head and neck, liver or kidney cancer. Each CDR3 is given with its conserved first and last residue. The D gene is left open where the match is weak. Clone size is stated in some rows and not others, as once, few, many or a class when expanded.

v_call,j_call,d_call,clone_size,cdr3_aa,cdr3_nt
TRBV10-3,TRBJ2-1,NA,NA,CAISEVNEQFF,TGTGCCATCAGTGAGGTTAATGAGCAGTTCTTC
TRBV19,TRBJ1-5,TRBD1,few,CASSKGDRGGGQPQHF,TGTGCCAGTAGTAAGGGTGACAGGGGCGGGGGTCAGCCCCAGCATTTT
TRBV7-6,TRBJ2-5,NA,NA,CASSLESGRETQYF,TGTGCCAGCAGCTTAGAAAGTGGACGGGAGACCCAGTACTTC
TRBV11-2,TRBJ2-7,TRBD1,NA,CASSTRDRVTYEQYF,TGTGCCAGCAGCACCCGGGACAGGGTAACGTACGAGCAGTACTTC
TRBV4-3,TRBJ1-5,NA,NA,CASSQETGVQPQHF,TGCGCCAGCAGCCAAGAAACAGGAGTCCAGCCCCAGCATTTT
TRBV6-5,TRBJ2-7,TRBD1,NA,CASSYTTRQGREQYF,TGTGCCAGCAGTTACACCACCCGACAGGGTCGCGAGCAGTACTTC
TRBV6-1,TRBJ1-5,TRBD1,NA,CASSEVDRVGQPQHF,TGTGCCAGCAGTGAAGTGGACAGGGTCGGTCAGCCCCAGCATTTT
TRBV6-5,TRBJ2-2,TRBD2,NA,CASRPWGGRAGELFF,TGTGCCAGCAGGCCTTGGGGGGGGAGGGCCGGGGAGCTGTTTTTT
TRBV6-6,TRBJ1-5,TRBD1,NA,CASKATGDNQPQHF,TGTGCCAGCAAGGCGACAGGGGACAATCAGCCCCAGCATTTT
TRBV5-8,TRBJ1-1,TRBD1,few,CASSVTGFNTEAFF,TGTGCCAGCAGCGTGACAGGGTTCAACACTGAAGCTTTCTTT
TRBV28,TRBJ2-1,TRBD2,NA,CASSDGEGVGEQFF,TGTGCCAGCAGCGATGGGGAGGGAGTCGGTGAGCAGTTCTTC
TRBV5-8,TRBJ2-6,NA,once,CASSLVLGAIGANVLTF,TGTGCCAGCAGCTTGGTGTTGGGGGCGATTGGGGCCAACGTCCTGACTTTC
TRBV28,TRBJ2-7,NA,NA,CASSPGRGLEQYF,TGTGCCAGCAGCCCCGGTAGAGGGCTCGAGCAGTACTTC
TRBV4-2,TRBJ2-5,NA,NA,CASSQVSGAGGTQYF,TGTGCCAGCAGCCAAGTTTCCGGAGCCGGGGGGACCCAGTACTTC
TRBV19,TRBJ2-7,NA,NA,CASSIGVRAGYEQYF,TGTGCCAGTAGTATAGGCGTCCGGGCCGGCTACGAGCAGTACTTC
TRBV18,TRBJ1-5,TRBD1,NA,CASSPGQAGGNQPQHF,TGTGCCAGCTCACCAGGACAGGCCGGAGGAAATCAGCCCCAGCATTTT
TRBV7-2,TRBJ2-5,NA,NA,CASSLAVAAQETQYF,TGTGCCAGCAGCTTAGCGGTAGCGGCCCAAGAGACCCAGTACTTC
TRBV6-5,TRBJ2-7,TRBD2,NA,CASSYAGGPYEQYF,TGTGCCAGCAGTTACGCGGGAGGGCCTTACGAGCAGTACTTC
TRBV7-2,TRBJ2-5,NA,NA,CASSLFREWGETQYF,TGTGCCAGCAGCTTATTTCGGGAGTGGGGAGAGACCCAGTACTTC
TRBV7-2,TRBJ1-1,NA,NA,CASREGGSDTEAFF,TGTGCCAGCAGGGAGGGGGGCTCGGACACTGAAGCTTTCTTT
TRBV28,TRBJ2-3,TRBD2,NA,CASSKTSGRAFPDTQYF,TGTGCCAGCAGTAAAACAAGCGGGAGGGCCTTCCCAGATACGCAGTATTTT
TRBV7-3,TRBJ2-1,NA,NA,CASSNRDTTIGVQFF,TGTGCCAGCAGCAACCGGGACACCACGATCGGGGTGCAGTTCTTC
TRBV5-6,TRBJ2-1,TRBD2,NA,CASSFGLAGGNNEQFF,TGTGCCAGCAGCTTTGGACTAGCGGGAGGGAACAATGAGCAGTTCTTC
TRBV5-1,TRBJ2-1,NA,NA,CASGKANSYNEQFF,TGCGCCAGCGGAAAGGCGAACTCCTACAATGAGCAGTTCTTC
TRBV6-5,TRBJ2-3,NA,NA,CASSYSSGGTDTQYF,TGTGCCAGCAGTTACTCGTCAGGAGGCACAGATACGCAGTATTTT
TRBV5-4,TRBJ2-1,TRBD2,NA,CASSGGGVYNEQFF,TGTGCCAGCAGCGGGGGGGGAGTCTACAATGAGCAGTTCTTC